Shown below are 25 T cell receptor beta chains from a single sample sequenced in a study of blood T cell repertoires in COVID-19. Libraries were prepared by immunoSEQ multiplex PCR; TCRdb keeps only in-frame clonotypes and omits some of them. This sample has about 210,000 clones, with roughly four fifths found just once. Sequenced input: PBMCs or T cells enriched from blood (not recorded which). Source of these receptors: a man aged 40-49 years who had recovered from COVID-19.

The rearrangement uses TRBV2 and TRBJ1-5, with no clear D. This CDR3 is built from 15 residues. Germline values: CDR1 SNHLY, CDR2 FYNNEI. The ends were cut back, 3 bases at V and 0 bases at J, with 9 bases in the middle. The CDR3 nucleotides read TGTGCCAGCAGTGACGGAGGGTATAGCAATCAGCCCCAGCATTTT. This gives the protein CASSDGGYSNQPQHF.

The J gene is TRBJ1-5, the V gene TRBV7-9; D uncertain. The CDR3 extends over 11 amino acids. Per germline, CDR1 SEHNR and CDR2 FQNEAQ (reference sequence). With 6 bases removed from V and 11 bases from J, the gap between germline ends came to 11 bases. The chain's CDR3 is CASSDGDTQHF. DNA of the CDR3: TGTGCCAGCAGTGACGGGGATACCCAGCATTTT.

The genes are TRBV2 and TRBJ1-4; tentatively, D is TRBD1 (5 bases). Trimming took 3 bases from V and 3 from J, leaving 8 bases between them. Germline V lookup: CDR1 SNHLY, CDR2 FYNNEI. The CDR3 sequence is 14 residues long. In DNA, the CDR3 is TGTGCCAGCAGTGAGACAGTTCCTAATGAAAAACTGTTTTTT. It yields the protein CASSETVPNEKLFF.

This clone appeared once. This sequence joins TRBV6-1 and TRBJ2-1; 10 nucleotides align to TRBD2. Germline CDR1 and CDR2: MNHNS and SASEGT. Trimming removed 1 base from V and 11 bases from J; junction bases left unmatched: 11. The CDR3 runs to 16 residues. The CDR3 DNA follows: TGTGCCAGCAGTGAAGGGAGCGGGGGGGCCGGTGTTAAGCAGTTCTTC. It encodes CASSEGSGGAGVKQFF.

This rearrangement joins TRBV5-4 to TRBJ1-3; D is perhaps TRBD1 (5 bases). CDR1 and CDR2 (germline): SGHNT, YYREEE (reference sequence). Deletions cut 4 bases from V and 4 bases from J, with 24 bases between. The CDR3 covers 18 residues. The CDR3 DNA sequence: TGTGCCAGCAGCCTACGGACGGGGGGACGGGTGGCAGGAAACACCATATATTTT. Its protein is CASSLRTGGRVAGNTIYF.

The V gene is TRBV6-4, the J gene TRBJ1-1; 7 bases agree with TRBD1. This CDR3 is built from 13 residues. With V trimmed by 3 bases and J by 3 bases, 1 base remained unmatched. CDR1 is MRHNA, CDR2 SNTAGT, per germline. In nucleotides, the CDR3 is TGTGCCAGCAGTGAAGGGGGCCACACTGAAGCTTTCTTT. Amino acid sequence: CASSEGGHTEAFF.

The chain has TRBV18 and TRBJ1-2; perhaps TRBD1 as D (5 bases). Germline loops: CDR1 KGHSH, CDR2 LQKENI. Trimming took 6 bases from V and 5 from J, leaving 13 bases between them. The CDR3 spans 13 residues. In nucleotides, the CDR3 is TGTGCCAGCTCGCAGACAGAGGAGTATGGCTACACCTTC. This gives the protein CASSQTEEYGYTF. Variable domain in full (rest from reference TRBV18 and TRBJ1-2): NAGVMQNPRHLVRRRGQEARLRCSPMKGHSHVYWYRQLPEEGLKFMVYLQKENIIDESGMPKERFSAEFPKEGPSILRIQQVVRGDSAAYFCASSQTEEYGYTFGSGTRLTVV.

This chain links TRBV6-5 with TRBJ2-5, with a possible D match to TRBD2 (6 bases). V was cut by 4 bases and J by 5 bases, with 17 bases left in between. Germline lookup yields CDR1 MNHEY and CDR2 SVGAGI. CDR3 length: 15 residues. The CDR3 DNA reads as TGTGCCAGCAGTTCCTCGGGACTTCCGGGGGAGACCCAGTACTTC. It codes for CASSSSGLPGETQYF.

This chain joins TRBV2 and TRBJ1-4, with D unclear. V lost 4 bases and J 7 bases, leaving 19 bases between the germline ends. This CDR3 has 16 residues. CDR1 is SNHLY and CDR2 is FYNNEI in the germline V gene. CDR3 residues: CASSVGSTLMGEKLFF. In DNA, the CDR3 is TGTGCCAGCAGTGTCGGGAGTACTCTAATGGGTGAAAAACTGTTTTTT.

Concerning this clone: Different DNA sequences within this sample yield the same CDR3. The chain is built from TRBV7-3 and TRBJ2-3, with TRBD2 matching over 13 bases. The J segment lost 4 bases and the V segment lost 0 bases, leaving 1 base of the junction unmatched. CDR3 size: 16 residues. Germline lookup yields CDR1 SGHTA and CDR2 FQGTGA. The DNA of the CDR3 is TGTGCCAGCAGCTTAACAGGACTAGCGGGAGCAGATACGCAGTATTTT. Amino acids: CASSLTGLAGADTQYF. Using reference TRBV7-3 and TRBJ2-3 for the parts outside the CDR3, the full variable domain is GAGVSQTPSNKVTEKGKYVELRCDPISGHTALYWYRQSLGQGPEFLIYFQGTGAADDSGLPNDRFFAVRPEGSVSTLKIQRTERGDSAVYLCASSLTGLAGADTQYFGPGTRLTVL.

This clone has a handful of counts. The CDR3 is CASSVHGEGSSGNTIYF. Here the CDR3 DNA reads TGTGCCAGCAGCGTCCACGGGGAGGGGTCCTCTGGAAACACCATATATTTT. V usage is TRBV9 and J usage is TRBJ1-3; TRBD1 might be the D (5 bases). In germline, CDR1 is SGDLS, CDR2 YYNGEE. Trimming took 2 bases from V and 0 from J, leaving 15 bases between them. The CDR3 runs 17 residues.

This chain joins TRBV2 and TRBJ2-7; TRBD1 agrees at 8 bases. This CDR3 comprises 14 residues. J was trimmed by 2 bases and V by 5 bases; bases with no gene match: 5. The V gene's germline CDR1 is SNHLY and CDR2 FYNNEI. CDR3 region: CASSTGQATYEQYF. The CDR3 DNA follows: TGTGCCAGCAGTACGGGACAGGCAACCTACGAGCAGTACTTC.

This clone was observed once. The CDR3, as DNA: TGTGCCAGCAGCAGGTTTTCTTTAGCGGGAGGGCAAATCGAGCAGTACTTC. It encodes CASSRFSLAGGQIEQYF. The rearrangement links TRBV7-9 to TRBJ2-7, with 11 positions matching TRBD2. Germline V lookup: CDR1 SEHNR, CDR2 FQNEAQ (reference sequence). CDR3 length: 17 residues. Trimming took 5 bases from V and 6 from J; bases not matched to a gene: 15.

This chain joins TRBV29-1 and TRBJ2-2; D might be TRBD2 (5 bases). V was shortened by 7 bases and J by 4 bases, with 10 bases between the two germline ends. Germline V gives CDR1 SQVTM, CDR2 ANQGSEA. The CDR3 extends over 12 amino acids. The CDR3 sequence is CSAGLLTGELFF. For the CDR3, the DNA is TGCAGCGCTGGACTTCTCACCGGGGAGCTGTTTTTT.

The chain has TRBV11-2 and TRBJ2-4; TRBD2 matches at 8 bases. Germline CDR1 and CDR2: SGHAT and FQNNGV. The CDR3 spans 16 residues. Trimming removed 3 bases from V and 5 bases from J; junction bases left unmatched: 9. CDR3 residues: CASSLGPREGENIQYF. The CDR3 DNA follows: TGTGCCAGCAGCTTGGGACCTCGGGAGGGGGAAAACATTCAGTACTTC.

The chain is built from TRBV21-1 and TRBJ2-5; the table's D gene call, TRBD2, was not cross checked with the DNA. TRBV21-1 is recorded as a pseudogene. This CDR3 has 18 amino acids. In DNA, the CDR3 is TGTGCCAGCAGCAAAGTGGCTAGCGGGGGGCCCCCTCAAGAGACCCAGTACTTC. This codes for CASSKVASGGPPQETQYF.

This chain links TRBV7-6 with TRBJ2-5, with 11 positions matching TRBD2. Unmatched junction bases numbered 9, after V lost 5 bases and J lost 1 base. Germline CDR1 SGHVS, CDR2 FNYEAQ. This CDR3 region has 17 residues. The CDR3 DNA reads TGTGCCAGCAGCCCTGGACTACTAGCGGGGGTCCAAGAGACCCAGTACTTC. Translation: CASSPGLLAGVQETQYF.

The sample holds a few counts of this clone. V and J are TRBV19 and TRBJ2-3, with TRBD2 matching 11 bases. The V and J ends lost 5 bases and 5 bases, in that order; junction bases with no gene match: 6. Germline values: CDR1 LNHDA, CDR2 SQIVND (reference sequence). There are 15 residues in the CDR3. In nucleotides, the CDR3 is TGTGCCAGTAGTTTACTAGCGGGAGTTGGAGATACGCAGTATTTT. Translation gives CASSLLAGVGDTQYF.

In its sample, this clone was seen a few times. V and J are TRBV19 and TRBJ1-5; tentatively, D is TRBD1 (5 bases). This CDR3 is built from 14 residues. V shed 3 bases and J shed 5 bases, with 11 bases lying between them. Germline V gene sequence: CDR1 LNHDA, CDR2 SQIVND (reference sequence). The DNA of the CDR3 is TGTGCCAGTAGTATGTTAGACAGTTATCAGCCCCAGCATTTT. Translated: CASSMLDSYQPQHF.

V usage is TRBV9 and J usage is TRBJ2-7; 9 bases agree with TRBD2. Looked up from germline, CDR1 is SGDLS and CDR2 is YYNGEE. This CDR3 is 14 amino acids long. The trim removed 4 bases at V and 6 bases at J, leaving 8 bases unmatched. The CDR3 DNA is TGTGCCAGCAGCTCACTAGCGGGCAGAGGCGAGCAGTACTTC. Residues: CASSSLAGRGEQYF.

This clone came up a few times. This rearrangement joins TRBV19 to TRBJ1-5; maybe TRBD1 (6 bases). CDR1 LNHDA and CDR2 SQIVND come from the germline V gene (reference sequence). The length of the CDR3 is 15 residues. V shed 2 bases and J shed 4 bases, with 12 bases lying between them. CDR3: CASSIKATGNQPQHF. The DNA of the CDR3 is TGTGCCAGTAGTATAAAGGCGACAGGAAATCAGCCCCAGCATTTT.

This clone has a single count. This sequence joins TRBV20-1 and TRBJ1-1, with 7 bases identical to TRBD1. V shed 3 bases and J 2 bases; nucleotides not matched to a gene: 6. Germline V lookup: CDR1 DFQATT, CDR2 SNEGSKA (reference sequence). There are 14 residues in the CDR3. The DNA of the CDR3 is TGCAGTGCTAGTAACAGGGGCCGAAACACTGAAGCTTTCTTT. Protein: CSASNRGRNTEAFF.

V usage is TRBV11-1 and J usage is TRBJ2-7, with D perhaps matching TRBD1 (5 bases). Per germline, CDR1 SGHAT and CDR2 FQDESV (reference sequence). The V gene lost 5 bases and the J gene lost 4 bases, with 18 bases spanning the gap. The CDR3 sequence is 15 residues long. The CDR3 DNA is TGTGCCAGCAGCCCACTTCCGACAGCTATTTACGAGCAGTACTTC. As protein: CASSPLPTAIYEQYF.

This chain connects TRBV5-1 to TRBJ2-5; D possibly corresponds to TRBD1 (7 bases). Trimming left V 1 base short and J 2 bases short, with 15 bases between. The CDR3 has 16 amino acids. The germline gives CDR1 SGHRS, CDR2 YFSETQ. The CDR3 spells CASSLNRGGGQETQYF. DNA of the CDR3: TGCGCCAGCAGCTTGAACAGGGGAGGAGGGCAAGAGACCCAGTACTTC.

V usage is TRBV24-1 and J usage is TRBJ2-1; D not certain. Germline CDR1 reads KGHDR; CDR2 reads SFDVKD. The V end lost 3 bases, the J end lost 6 bases, and 8 bases lay between the germline ends. The CDR3 is 13 residues long. CDR3 protein: CATSDRQSNEQFF. The CDR3, as DNA: TGTGCCACCAGTGATCGCCAGTCCAATGAGCAGTTCTTC.